These 21 T cell receptor beta chains came from one sample sequenced in a study of blood T cell repertoires in COVID-19. Measured with immunoSEQ multiplex PCR; TCRdb has only the in-frame clones, and not every one. This table holds tens of thousands of clones, roughly 90% found once. The sequenced sample was peripheral blood. These receptors were collected from a man between 50 and 59 years old with acute or convalescent COVID-19.

J is TRBJ2-2 and V is TRBV6-5; 7 bases fit TRBD1. CDR1 and CDR2 from the germline V gene are MNHEY and SVGAGI. The CDR3 spans 15 residues. The J segment lost 10 bases and the V segment lost 6 bases, leaving 14 bases of the junction unmatched. CDR3 coding DNA: TGTGCCAGCAGATTGGGTAGGGGGCCGGACTTGGAGCTGTTTTTT. Translating it yields CASRLGRGPDLELFF.

The chain recombines TRBV25-1 with TRBJ1-1; D gene uncertain. CDR1 MGHDK and CDR2 SYGVNS come from the germline V gene. The V end lost 0 bases, the J end lost 5 bases, and 7 bases lay between the germline ends. The CDR3 length is 13 residues. CDR3 in DNA: TGTGCCAGCAGTGAATACTCGGAGACTGAAGCTTTCTTT. Protein: CASSEYSETEAFF.

This sequence joins TRBV6-5 and TRBJ1-2; 9 nucleotides line up with TRBD1. Unmatched junction bases numbered 4, after V lost 8 bases and J lost 0 bases. This CDR3 spans 14 amino acids. In germline, CDR1 is MNHEY, CDR2 SVGAGI. The CDR3 sequence is CASGQGRTNYGYTF. CDR3 DNA: TGTGCCAGCGGACAGGGGAGAACTAACTATGGCTACACCTTC.

V and J are TRBV19 and TRBJ1-5, with 10 bases identical to TRBD1. From germline, CDR1 is LNHDA and CDR2 SQIVND (reference sequence). V shed 3 bases, J shed 6 bases, and the junction held 5 bases outside the gene matches. The CDR3 extends over 15 amino acids. The CDR3 bases are TGTGCCAGTAGTATGCCCGACAGGGGGCGTCAGCCCCAGCATTTT. Translating it yields CASSMPDRGRQPQHF.

Concerning this clone: Mismatch with germline at one junction end may stem from a read error. The chain is built from TRBV9 and TRBJ1-1; maybe TRBD1 (5 bases). The CDR3 loop spans 16 amino acids. From germline, CDR1 is SGDLS and CDR2 YYNGEE. The CDR3 DNA follows: TGTGCCAGCAACGTAGGGGTGGGGCAGGGGAACACTGAAGCTTTCTTT. Its protein product is CASNVGVGQGNTEAFF.

CDR3 in amino acids: CASSFSYDTEAFF. The CDR3 DNA reads TGTGCCAGTAGCTTTTCGTACGACACTGAAGCTTTCTTT. V is TRBV6-4 and J is TRBJ1-1; D remains unclear. CDR3 length: 13 residues. The V end was cut by 9 bases, the J end by 3 bases, with 14 bases between. CDR1 and CDR2 from the germline V gene are MRHNA and SNTAGT.

V gene TRBV5-1 combines with J gene TRBJ1-2; D gene ambiguous. V dropped 0 bases and J dropped 0 bases, with 12 bases sitting between them. The CDR3 runs to 16 residues. Germline V gene sequence: CDR1 SGHRS, CDR2 YFSETQ. The CDR3 region is CASSLGVGVANYGYTF. The CDR3 nucleotides are TGCGCCAGCAGCTTGGGGGTGGGAGTAGCTAACTATGGCTACACCTTC.

The V gene is TRBV6-6, the J gene TRBJ1-4, with 8 bases lining up with TRBD1. The CDR3 runs to 14 residues. Germline loops: CDR1 MNHNY, CDR2 SVGAGI (reference sequence). The ends lost 0 bases at V and 10 bases at J; junction bases unmatched: 4. In DNA form, the CDR3 reads TGTGCCAGCAGTTACTCGACCGACAGGGGAAAACTGTTTTTT. Translation gives CASSYSTDRGKLFF.

The CDR3: CAITGTGQGTYEQYF. In DNA, the CDR3 is TGTGCCATCACCGGTACGGGACAGGGAACCTACGAGCAGTACTTC. The gene calls are TRBV2 and TRBJ2-7; TRBD1 agrees at 9 bases. CDR1 and CDR2 (germline): SNHLY, FYNNEI. With V trimmed by 10 bases and J by 2 bases, 12 bases remained unmatched. CDR3 length: 15 residues.

This rearrangement joins TRBV5-1 to TRBJ1-2; the D is unclear. The V and J ends lost 3 bases and 7 bases respectively, with 16 bases between them. This CDR3 contains 14 residues. Germline values: CDR1 SGHRS, CDR2 YFSETQ. This CDR3 is CASSSERGTGGYTF. CDR3 nucleotides: TGCGCCAGCAGCTCCGAAAGAGGTACGGGTGGCTACACCTTC.

The J gene is TRBJ1-4, the V gene TRBV27, with TRBD1 identical over 9 bases. This CDR3 has 14 residues. The junction had 4 bases not matched to a gene; V was cut back by 3 bases and J by 8 bases. The germline V gene encodes CDR1 MNHEY and CDR2 SMNVEV (reference sequence). This chain's CDR3 is CASSFSGTGEKLFF. The DNA of the CDR3 is TGTGCCAGCAGTTTCTCAGGGACAGGGGAAAAACTGTTTTTT.

The rearrangement links TRBV5-8 to TRBJ2-3; D not resolved. Germline CDR1 SGHTS, CDR2 YDEGEE. The CDR3 loop spans 14 amino acids. Trimming removed 2 bases at V and 1 base at J, with 8 bases between. CDR3 bases: TGTGCCAGCAGCTTCCAGGCAGGCACAGATACGCAGTATTTT. Its protein product is CASSFQAGTDTQYF.

CDR3 in amino acids: CASSRQGGNLYGYTF. CDR3 in DNA: TGTGCCAGCAGTCGCCAGGGAGGTAACCTCTATGGCTACACCTTC. The J gene is TRBJ1-2, the V gene TRBV2; tentatively, D is TRBD1 (5 bases). The CDR3 is 15 residues long. CDR1 is SNHLY and CDR2 is FYNNEI in the germline V gene. V was clipped by 5 bases and J by 4 bases, with 17 bases between them.

V gene TRBV3-1 (or the pseudogene TRBV3-2) combines with J gene TRBJ1-5; tentative D call: TRBD1 (6 bases). CDR1 LGHDT and CDR2 YNNKEL come from the germline V gene (reference sequence). Trimming pared 0 bases from V and 5 bases from J, leaving 8 bases between. The CDR3 loop spans 14 amino acids. As DNA, the CDR3 is TGTGCCAGCAGCCAAGAAACAGGGTATCAGCCCCAGCATTTT. The encoded protein is CASSQETGYQPQHF.

J is TRBJ2-7 and V is TRBV7-8, with a possible D match to TRBD2 (5 bases). CDR3 size: 15 residues. Germline V CDR1 and CDR2: SGHVS, FQNEAQ. Trimming cost V 5 bases and J 3 bases, with 17 bases left between them. For the CDR3, the DNA is TGTGCCAGCAGCCCATCATCCGGGATCCTCTACGAGCAGTACTTC. Its translation is CASSPSSGILYEQYF. Variable domain in full (rest from reference TRBV7-8 and TRBJ2-7): GAGVSQSPRYKVAKRGQDVALRCDPISGHVSLFWYQQALGQGPEFLTYFQNEAQLDKSGLPSDRFFAERPEGSVSTLKIQRTQQEDSAVYLCASSPSSGILYEQYFGPGTRLTVT.

V is TRBV9 and J is TRBJ1-3; D call uncertain. The CDR3 extends over 15 amino acids. Germline CDR1 and CDR2: SGDLS and YYNGEE. V was clipped by 3 bases and J by 0 bases, with 10 bases between them. The CDR3 sequence: CASSDQALSGNTIYF. CDR3 coding DNA: TGTGCCAGCAGCGACCAGGCACTCTCTGGAAACACCATATATTTT.

The chain has TRBV6-5 and TRBJ1-5; 8 bases agree with TRBD1. Germline CDR1 is MNHEY and CDR2 is SVGAGI. V lost 3 bases, J lost 2 bases, and 3 bases stayed unmatched. This CDR3 is 15 amino acids long. CDR3 sequence: CASSYNRGGNQPQHF. The CDR3 DNA reads TGTGCCAGCAGTTATAACAGGGGGGGCAATCAGCCCCAGCATTTT.

The CDR3 DNA sequence: TGTGCCTGGAGTGGGGGACAGGGTGGCGAAAACACAGATACGCAGTATTTT. Encoded protein: CAWSGGQGGENTDTQYF. The chain is built from TRBV30 and TRBJ2-3; 9 nucleotides agree with TRBD1. This CDR3 contains 17 residues. V shed 1 base and J 2 bases; nucleotides not matched to a gene: 10. Germline loops: CDR1 GTSNPN, CDR2 SVGIG (reference sequence).

The chain uses TRBV7-9 and TRBJ2-7, with 8 bases matching TRBD1. Germline CDR1 reads SEHNR; CDR2 reads FQNEAQ (reference sequence). V shed 5 bases, J shed 12 bases, and the junction held 18 bases outside the gene matches. The CDR3 totals 15 residues. The CDR3 sequence is CASSTMTGVIEGRYF. Here the CDR3 DNA reads TGTGCCAGCAGCACGATGACAGGGGTTATCGAGGGGCGGTACTTC.

This clone appeared a few times. The chain combines TRBV18 with TRBJ2-2; 8 nucleotides line up with TRBD2. Germline V lookup: CDR1 KGHSH, CDR2 LQKENI. The CDR3 runs to 14 residues. After removal of 7 bases from V and 6 bases from J, the junction contained 7 bases not matched to a gene. CDR3: CASYYSGTPGELFF. In nucleotides, the CDR3 is TGTGCCAGCTACTATAGCGGGACTCCCGGGGAGCTGTTTTTT.

This chain uses TRBV10-2 with TRBJ1-1; a weak D match, TRBD1 (6 bases). The CDR3 is made up of 13 amino acids. The V and J ends lost 3 bases and 8 bases respectively, with 13 bases between them. Per germline, CDR1 WSHSY and CDR2 SAAADI. The CDR3 sequence: CASSEPGHREAFF. For the CDR3, the DNA is TGCGCCAGCAGTGAACCGGGACACAGGGAAGCTTTCTTT.